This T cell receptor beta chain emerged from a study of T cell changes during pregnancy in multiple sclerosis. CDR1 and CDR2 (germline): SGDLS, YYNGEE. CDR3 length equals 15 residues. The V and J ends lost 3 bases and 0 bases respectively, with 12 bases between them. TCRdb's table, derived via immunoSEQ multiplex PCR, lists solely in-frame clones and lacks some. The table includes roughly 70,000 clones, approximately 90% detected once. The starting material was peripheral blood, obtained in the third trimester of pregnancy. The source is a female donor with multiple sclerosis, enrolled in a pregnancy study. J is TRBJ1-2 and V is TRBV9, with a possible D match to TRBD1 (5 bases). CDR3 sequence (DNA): TGTGCCAGCAGCGAGACAGCCTCTTCTAACTATGGCTACACCTTC. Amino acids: CASSETASSNYGYTF. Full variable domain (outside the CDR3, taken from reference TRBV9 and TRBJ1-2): DSGVTQTPKHLITATGQRVTLRCSPRSGDLSVYWYQQSLDQGLQFLIQYYNGEERAKGNILERFSAQQFPDLHSELNLSSLELGDSALYFCASSETASSNYGYTFGSGTRLTVV.